The next 31 T cell receptor beta chains were all read from a single sample in a study of cytomegalovirus exposure and HLA in healthy donors. Amplification used 60 Vbeta primers and 13 Jbeta primers. TCRdb keeps only in-frame clones here, not all; method: immunoSEQ multiplex PCR. The sample has under 60,000 clones, roughly 79% seen once. Sequenced material: PBMCs. All receptors derive from a man in his fifties or sixties in good health and CMV-seronegative.

This chain uses TRBV7-9 with TRBJ2-7; D gene uncertain. The CDR3 runs to 14 residues. Germline V gene data show CDR1 as SEHNR and CDR2 as FQNEAQ (reference sequence). V lost 2 bases to trimming and J lost 0 bases, with 8 bases between them. CDR3 sequence reads: CASSLSQNSYEQYF. CDR3 DNA sequence: TGTGCCAGCAGCTTATCACAGAACTCCTACGAGCAGTACTTC.

The chain recombines TRBV28 with TRBJ2-7, with a possible D match to TRBD2 (6 bases). V lost 3 bases to trimming and J lost 2 bases, with 11 bases between them. The CDR3 has 14 residues. CDR1 MDHEN and CDR2 SYDVKM come from the germline V gene. The chain's CDR3 is CASSFAGLTYEQYF. Written as DNA, the CDR3 is TGTGCCAGCAGTTTTGCGGGGCTTACCTACGAGCAGTACTTC.

This chain links TRBV18 with TRBJ1-4; 8 bases agree with TRBD1. Germline CDR1 reads KGHSH; CDR2 reads LQKENI. CDR3 size: 13 residues. V lost 4 bases to trimming and J lost 7 bases; unmatched junction nucleotides: 2. As DNA, the CDR3 is TGTGCCAGCTCACAGGGACAGGTTGAAAAACTGTTTTTT. Amino acid sequence: CASSQGQVEKLFF.

V usage is TRBV27 and J usage is TRBJ1-5; TRBD1 aligns across 10 bases. The CDR3 is 16 amino acids. Per the germline V gene, CDR1 is MNHEY and CDR2 is SMNVEV (reference sequence). Unmatched junction bases numbered 5, after V lost 2 bases and J lost 4 bases. The CDR3 DNA reads TGTGCCAGCAGTTTAACAACGGGACAGGGGAATCAGCCCCAGCATTTT. Its protein is CASSLTTGQGNQPQHF.

This chain joins TRBV30 and TRBJ1-4, with D unclear. The CDR3 is 14 residues long. Germline V gene sequence: CDR1 GTSNPN, CDR2 SVGIG (reference sequence). Trimming left V 2 bases short and J 3 bases short, with 10 bases between. The CDR3 reads CAWSTARPNEKLFF. In DNA form, the CDR3 reads TGTGCCTGGAGTACCGCCAGGCCTAATGAAAAACTGTTTTTT.

The chain employs TRBV5-1 and TRBJ2-5; D perhaps matches TRBD2 (6 bases). Trimming took 0 bases from V and 10 from J, leaving 19 bases between them. Germline values: CDR1 SGHRS, CDR2 YFSETQ. The CDR3 is 15 residues long. DNA of the CDR3: TGCGCCAGCAGCTTGGCCGGGACTGACCAGGAGGGCCAGTACTTC. This sequence encodes CASSLAGTDQEGQYF.

The rearrangement links TRBV5-1 to TRBJ2-5; the D is unclear. Germline CDR1 reads SGHRS; CDR2 reads YFSETQ. The CDR3 covers 13 residues. V lost 4 bases and J 4 bases, leaving 11 bases between the germline ends. CDR3 in DNA: TGCGCCAGCAGCCAGCTAGGTCGAGAGACCCAGTACTTC. It yields the protein CASSQLGRETQYF. Using reference TRBV5-1 and TRBJ2-5 for the parts outside the CDR3, the full variable domain is KAGVTQTPRYLIKTRGQQVTLSCSPISGHRSVSWYQQTPGQGLQFLFEYFSETQRNKGNFPGRFSGRQFSNSRSEMNVSTLELGDSALYLCASSQLGRETQYFGPGTRLLVL.

V is TRBV5-1 and J is TRBJ2-3, with 16 positions matching TRBD2. This CDR3 is built from 17 residues. Germline trimming cut 0 bases from V and 4 bases from J; bases unmatched to any gene: 2. CDR1 and CDR2 (germline): SGHRS, YFSETQ. The CDR3 here is CASSLAGLAGGPDTQYF. The CDR3 coding sequence is TGCGCCAGCAGCTTGGCGGGACTAGCGGGGGGGCCAGATACGCAGTATTTT. The entire variable domain, with the rest obtained from reference TRBV5-1 and TRBJ2-3, is as follows: KAGVTQTPRYLIKTRGQQVTLSCSPISGHRSVSWYQQTPGQGLQFLFEYFSETQRNKGNFPGRFSGRQFSNSRSEMNVSTLELGDSALYLCASSLAGLAGGPDTQYFGPGTRLTVL.

The chain is built from TRBV18 and TRBJ1-2; D might be TRBD1 (6 bases). The CDR3 extends over 15 amino acids. The V end was cut by 3 bases, the J end by 0 bases, with 11 bases between. Germline CDR1 is KGHSH and CDR2 is LQKENI. CDR3 in amino acids: CASSPATGSNYGYTF. For the CDR3, the DNA is TGTGCCAGCTCACCCGCGACAGGTTCTAACTATGGCTACACCTTC.

V usage is TRBV28 and J usage is TRBJ2-2, with 9 bases fitting TRBD1. The CDR3 has 14 amino acids. Trimming at V came to 6 bases and at J to 4 bases, leaving 3 bases not matched to a gene. Germline V gene lookup returns CDR1 MDHEN and CDR2 SYDVKM. This CDR3 reads CASSVTGGTGELFF. CDR3 DNA sequence: TGTGCCAGCAGCGTGACAGGGGGCACCGGGGAGCTGTTTTTT. Full variable domain (outside the CDR3, taken from reference TRBV28 and TRBJ2-2): DVKVTQSSRYLVKRTGEKVFLECVQDMDHENMFWYRQDPGLGLRLIYFSYDVKMKEKGDIPEGYSVSREKKERFSLILESASTNQTSMYLCASSVTGGTGELFFGEGSRLTVL.

This rearrangement joins TRBV5-1 to TRBJ1-2, with 8 bases fitting TRBD1. Germline CDR1 SGHRS, CDR2 YFSETQ. This CDR3 region has 12 residues. The V segment lost 5 bases and the J segment 7 bases; nucleotides outside the gene matches: 4. Here the CDR3 DNA reads TGCGCCAGCAGTTTAGGGACAGGTGGCTACACCTTC. This encodes CASSLGTGGYTF.

This chain links TRBV5-4 with TRBJ1-1, with D tentatively TRBD1 (5 bases). CDR3 length: 15 residues. The V end was cut by 3 bases, the J end by 4 bases, with 16 bases between. Germline V gives CDR1 SGHNT, CDR2 YYREEE (reference sequence). CDR3 DNA sequence: TGTGCCAGCAGCTCCCAGGCAGGGTCGGGCACTGAAGCTTTCTTT. This codes for CASSSQAGSGTEAFF.

This clone has only one observation. The gene calls are TRBV4-2 and TRBJ2-4; TRBD2 agrees at 8 bases. The germline CDR1 and CDR2 sequences are LGHNA and YNFKEQ. The CDR3 is made up of 15 amino acids. The junction had 4 bases not matched to a gene; V was cut back by 0 bases and J by 6 bases. CDR3 residues: CASSQDAGGGNIQYF. The CDR3 region has the DNA TGTGCCAGCAGCCAAGATGCCGGGGGGGGAAACATTCAGTACTTC.

The J gene is TRBJ1-2, the V gene TRBV5-6; 7 bases are a match to TRBD1. CDR1 and CDR2 from the germline V gene are SGHDT and YYEEEE. The CDR3 contains 11 residues. V dropped 2 bases and J dropped 14; count of bases not matched to a gene: 6. The CDR3 reads CASSFLTGTTF. The CDR3 DNA reads as TGTGCCAGCAGCTTCTTGACAGGGACAACCTTC.

V is TRBV4-1 and J is TRBJ1-3; 8 nucleotides match TRBD1. The CDR3 extends over 18 amino acids. V gave up 0 bases and J gave up 0 bases; unmatched junction bases: 7. The V gene's germline CDR1 is MGHRA and CDR2 YSYEKL. This CDR3 is CASSQERGTGGSGNTIYF. CDR3 bases: TGCGCCAGCAGCCAAGAGCGGGGGACAGGTGGCTCTGGAAACACCATATATTTT.

This clone was detected once. V and J are TRBV13 and TRBJ2-3; 9 nucleotides align to TRBD2. Germline lookup yields CDR1 PRHDT and CDR2 FYEKMQ (reference sequence). The CDR3 has 16 amino acids. Trimming took 1 base from V and 1 from J; bases not matched to a gene: 3. The CDR3 coding sequence is TGTGCCAGCAGCTTAGACGCGGGGGGGGGCACAGATACGCAGTATTTT. Translated: CASSLDAGGGTDTQYF.

The chain recombines TRBV6-5 with TRBJ1-2; 8 positions match TRBD1. The CDR3 runs 15 residues. The V gene end was trimmed by 6 bases and the J gene end by 4 bases; junction bases not matched to a gene: 10. Germline lookup yields CDR1 MNHEY and CDR2 SVGAGI. CDR3 sequence reads: CASSRPGTGLYGYTF. The CDR3 nucleotides read TGTGCCAGCAGCCGCCCCGGGACAGGTCTCTATGGCTACACCTTC.

This chain joins TRBV5-5 and TRBJ2-5, with D tentatively TRBD2 (5 bases). V was pared by 6 bases and J by 1 base, with 13 bases between. Germline V gene lookup returns CDR1 SGHKS and CDR2 YYEKEE (reference sequence). This CDR3 has 14 amino acids. The CDR3: CASNGDWGQETQYF. CDR3 coding DNA: TGTGCCAGCAACGGGGATTGGGGCCAAGAGACCCAGTACTTC.

This clone was observed a handful of times. This chain connects TRBV4-1 to TRBJ1-6, with D maybe TRBD1 (6 bases). The CDR3 has 16 residues. Germline V gene lookup returns CDR1 MGHRA and CDR2 YSYEKL. Between the trimmed V and J ends, which lost 5 bases and 5 bases, there was a span of 16 bases. As DNA, the CDR3 is TGCGCCAGCAGCGAAGGTCCGGGACATAATAATTCACCCCTCCACTTT. Encoded protein: CASSEGPGHNNSPLHF.

The V call is TRBV4-2, the J call TRBJ2-2, with 7 bases lining up with TRBD1. This CDR3 comprises 17 residues. Germline loops: CDR1 LGHNA, CDR2 YNFKEQ. V was clipped by 0 bases and J by 4 bases; unmatched bases: 8. CDR3 amino acids: CASSQDGHRGSTGELFF. The DNA of the CDR3 is TGTGCCAGCAGCCAAGATGGGCACAGGGGTAGCACCGGGGAGCTGTTTTTT.

The chain employs TRBV5-6 and TRBJ1-3, with unresolved D. The CDR3 has 16 amino acids. Per germline, CDR1 SGHDT and CDR2 YYEEEE. Trimming removed 0 bases at V and 0 bases at J, with 10 bases between. The CDR3 region has the DNA TGTGCCAGCAGCTTGGATCCTGGCAGCTCTGGAAACACCATATATTTT. Protein: CASSLDPGSSGNTIYF. Combining the CDR3 with reference TRBV5-6 and TRBJ1-3 gives the whole variable domain DAGVTQSPTHLIKTRGQQVTLRCSPKSGHDTVSWYQQALGQGPQFIFQYYEEEERQRGNFPDRFSGHQFPNYSSELNVNALLLGDSALYLCASSLDPGSSGNTIYFGEGSWLTVV.

CDR3 protein: CASSPGQSYGYTF. The CDR3 DNA reads TGTGCCAGCAGTCCGGGACAGTCCTATGGCTACACCTTC. The chain uses TRBV25-1 and TRBJ1-2, with 7 bases lining up with TRBD1. CDR3 length equals 13 residues. The V segment lost 5 bases and the J segment 4 bases; nucleotides outside the gene matches: 4. The germline V gene has CDR1 MGHDK and CDR2 SYGVNS.

The CDR3 nucleotides read TGTGCCAGCAGCTTGGACTCGCGGGGAACAACCGGGGAGCTGTTTTTT. It codes for CASSLDSRGTTGELFF. J is TRBJ2-2 and V is TRBV5-6, with a possible D match to TRBD2 (6 bases). Looked up from germline, CDR1 is SGHDT and CDR2 is YYEEEE. The CDR3 runs to 16 residues. Trimming stripped 0 bases from V and 5 bases from J, with 14 bases between.

This clone has a handful of counts. The V and J genes are TRBV25-1 and TRBJ2-5; D remains unclear. Trimming took off 10 bases at V and 3 bases at J, with 18 bases between the two ends. The CDR3 extends over 14 amino acids. Germline CDR1 is MGHDK and CDR2 is SYGVNS. The CDR3 here is CAKRRPFSKETQYF. The CDR3 DNA reads TGTGCCAAGAGGAGACCGTTTTCCAAAGAGACCCAGTACTTC.

The V call is TRBV30, the J call TRBJ2-2; the match to TRBD1 covers 9 bases. In germline, CDR1 is GTSNPN, CDR2 SVGIG (reference sequence). V shed 7 bases and J 5 bases; nucleotides not matched to a gene: 8. The CDR3 runs to 14 residues. The CDR3 is CASVWDRVTGELFF. The CDR3 DNA follows: TGTGCCTCGGTTTGGGACAGGGTTACCGGGGAGCTGTTTTTT.

V and J are TRBV7-6 and TRBJ2-3, with 10 positions matching TRBD2. V was pared by 5 bases and J by 5 bases, with 7 bases of the junction left unmatched. This CDR3 has 15 amino acids. Germline V gives CDR1 SGHVS, CDR2 FNYEAQ. The CDR3 nucleotides are TGTGCCAGCAGCCCTAGCGGGGGCGAGGGAGATACGCAGTATTTT. This translates into CASSPSGGEGDTQYF.

This chain connects TRBV30 to TRBJ1-5; D is uncertain. V lost 2 bases, J lost 5 bases, and 13 bases lay in between. The CDR3 covers 14 residues. Germline loops: CDR1 GTSNPN, CDR2 SVGIG (reference sequence). In DNA, the CDR3 is TGTGCCTGGAGTTTTGCGCTAAGCGATCAGCCCCAGCATTTT. Translation: CAWSFALSDQPQHF.

V and J are TRBV30 and TRBJ1-5, with 7 bases matching TRBD1. V shed 7 bases, J shed 5 bases, and the junction held 8 bases outside the gene matches. Germline V gene sequence: CDR1 GTSNPN, CDR2 SVGIG (reference sequence). This CDR3 has 13 amino acids. The chain's CDR3 is CASTTGLDQPQHF. The CDR3 DNA reads as TGTGCCTCGACGACAGGGTTGGATCAGCCCCAGCATTTT.

V and J are TRBV7-8 and TRBJ2-2, with D possibly matching TRBD1 (5 bases). Germline CDR1 reads SGHVS; CDR2 reads FQNEAQ. The CDR3 spans 17 residues. Trimming pared 3 bases from V and 7 bases from J, leaving 21 bases between. The CDR3 region is CASSLAGSQAYGGELFF. CDR3 in DNA: TGTGCCAGCAGCTTGGCCGGGTCACAGGCGTACGGCGGGGAGCTGTTTTTT.

The V gene is TRBV6-5, the J gene TRBJ1-5, with D possibly TRBD1 on 5 matching bases. V lost 2 bases to trimming and J lost 7 bases, with 12 bases between them. There are 14 residues in the CDR3. Germline V gives CDR1 MNHEY, CDR2 SVGAGI. The CDR3 region is CASSYRGGVQPQHF. CDR3 coding DNA: TGTGCCAGCAGTTACCGGGGGGGGGTCCAGCCCCAGCATTTT.

This chain uses TRBV29-1 with TRBJ2-5; no clear D gene. There are 10 residues in the CDR3. Germline V gene sequence: CDR1 SQVTM, CDR2 ANQGSEA. V was pared by 4 bases and J by 2 bases, with 2 bases between. The CDR3 reads CSVAQETQYF. In DNA form, the CDR3 reads TGCAGCGTTGCTCAAGAGACCCAGTACTTC.